This is a list of T cell receptor beta chains from one sample in a study of glioma-infiltrating T cells. TCRdb reprocessed the multiplex PCR reads with MiXCR, giving one entry per CDR3 protein. Of about 140,000 distinct CDR3 sequences in the sample, more than 35% were seen once. Sequenced input: glioma tissue, nonneoplastic brain tissue, or PBMCs (not recorded which). These receptors all come from a human donor with low-grade glioma or glioblastoma, undergoing nonglioma brain surgery, or in good health (not recorded which). The CDR3 runs from the conserved cysteine through the conserved F or W. Fields, in order: CDR3 length, clone size, V gene, D gene, J gene, CDR3 DNA, CDR3 protein. D genes are given only for firm matches. Where a row states a size, it is once, few, many or the class of an expanded clone; other rows omit it.

15	few	TRBV7-6	.	TRBJ2-1	TGTGCCAGCAGCTCCGCTTCGGGCAGGGGACATGAGCAGTTCTTC	CASSSASGRGHEQFF
17	few	TRBV4-1	TRBD1	TRBJ1-1	TGCGCCAGCAGCCAAGGCCCGGGACAGGGAGGATACACTGAAGCTTTCTTT	CASSQGPGQGGYTEAFF
14	many	TRBV28	TRBD1	TRBJ1-2	TGTGCCAGCACCTTCGGGACAGTCCCGCAGGGCTACACCTTC	CASTFGTVPQGYTF
13	few	TRBV3-1	.	TRBJ1-1	TGTGCCAGCAGCCAAGGGAGCCCGACTGAAGCTTTCTTT	CASSQGSPTEAFF
16	once	TRBV6-1	.	TRBJ1-2	TGTGCCAGCAGTGAAGTCTCACAGGCCCCTAACTATGGCTACACCTTC	CASSEVSQAPNYGYTF
12	.	TRBV19	.	TRBJ1-1	TGTGCCAGTAGTTGGGCGAACACTGAAGCTTTCTTT	CASSWANTEAFF
14	few	TRBV6-1	TRBD1	TRBJ1-2	TGTGCCAGCAGTTTCCGGGACAGGGCGGTTGGCTACACCTTC	CASSFRDRAVGYTF
13	.	TRBV6-1	.	TRBJ2-1	TGTGCCAGCAGTAAACCCCTTTTGAATGAGCAGTTCTTC	CASSKPLLNEQFF
15	many	TRBV6-1	.	TRBJ1-3	TGTGCCAGCAGTCCGGGACCGGTCTCTGGAAACACCATATATTTT	CASSPGPVSGNTIYF
16	few	TRBV19	TRBD2	TRBJ2-5	TGTGCCAGCGCACCCTTAGCGGGGGGGCATCAAGAGACCCAGTACTTC	CASAPLAGGHQETQYF
14	.	TRBV5-1	TRBD2	TRBJ2-3	TGCGCCAGCAGCAATGGACTAGCGGGAGAGGCGCAGTATTTT	CASSNGLAGEAQYF
13	few	TRBV6-1	.	TRBJ1-3	TGTGCCAGCAGTGTTCAGGGTTGGGACACCATATATTTT	CASSVQGWDTIYF
18	.	TRBV4-1	TRBD2	TRBJ2-1	TGCGCCAGCAGCCAAGATCAGACTAGCGGGAGTCGTGGGAATGAGCAGTTCTTC	CASSQDQTSGSRGNEQFF
15	few	TRBV6-1	TRBD1	TRBJ2-2	TGTGCCAGCAGTTCACAGGGGGCTGGCACCGGGGAGCTGTTTTTT	CASSSQGAGTGELFF
14	.	TRBV11-2	.	TRBJ2-5	TGTGCCAGCAGTTGGCGAGGGGGGCAAGAGACCCAGTACTTC	CASSWRGGQETQYF
15	few	TRBV15	.	TRBJ2-3	TGTGCCACCAGCAGAGAGGTGGGGGGTGTGGATACGCAGTATTTT	CATSREVGGVDTQYF
15	.	TRBV27	TRBD1	TRBJ1-1	TGTGCCAGCAGTGTCATGACAGGGTTGGGAAGTGAAGCTTTCTTT	CASSVMTGLGSEAFF
17	many	TRBV27	TRBD2	TRBJ2-1	TGTGCCAGCATGTCCCTAGCGGGGCTTAGCTCCTACAATGAGCAGTTCTTC	CASMSLAGLSSYNEQFF
11	few	TRBV7-9	.	TRBJ2-7	TGTGCCAGCAGCTTCCAGTACGAGCAGTACTTC	CASSFQYEQYF
18	.	TRBV11-2	TRBD1	TRBJ1-2	TGTGCCAGCAGCTTAGATTTTTTCGAGGACAGGCCCTTTCGTGGCTACACCTTC	CASSLDFFEDRPFRGYTF
13	.	TRBV5-5	.	TRBJ1-4	TGTGCCAGCAGCGGGGCGGCGGGAGAAAAACTGTTTTTT	CASSGAAGEKLFF
14	few	TRBV6-2/TRBV6-3	.	TRBJ2-7	TGTGCCAGCAGTTACGAAGCGGGTCCCTACGAGCAGTACTTC	CASSYEAGPYEQYF
14	.	TRBV12-3/TRBV12-4	TRBD1	TRBJ1-5	TGTGCCAGCAGTAGTGACAGGGGGGATCAGCCCCAGCATTTT	CASSSDRGDQPQHF
14	.	TRBV12-3/TRBV12-4	.	TRBJ2-3	TGTGCCAGCAGTTTAGTCACTAACACAGATACGCAGTATTTT	CASSLVTNTDTQYF
15	few	TRBV7-2	TRBD1	TRBJ1-5	TGTGCCAGCAGCCAGGGGGCCGATAGCAATCAGCCCCAGCATTTT	CASSQGADSNQPQHF
14	once	TRBV15	.	TRBJ2-5	TGTGCCACCAGCAGATTAGCGGTCCAAGAGACCAAGTACTTC	CATSRLAVQETKYF
13	.	TRBV20-1	.	TRBJ1-2	TGCAGTGCTAGAGTCTCTGGGGGATATGGCTACACCTTC	CSARVSGGYGYTF
14	many	TRBV27	.	TRBJ2-1	TGTGCCACCGGACTTCACCGCTCCTACAATGAGCAGTTCTTC	CATGLHRSYNEQFF
13	.	TRBV10-1	.	TRBJ1-6	TGCGCCAGCAGTGCGAGGGACAAATCACCCCTCCACTTT	CASSARDKSPLHF
13	.	TRBV20-1	.	TRBJ2-5	TGCAGTGCTCCCCCGTCGGGTCAAGAGACCCAGTACTTC	CSAPPSGQETQYF
13	.	TRBV12-3/TRBV12-4	.	TRBJ2-7	TGTGCCAGCAGCTCAGGTTCCCGGAGCGAGCAGTACTTC	CASSSGSRSEQYF
14	.	TRBV6-6	.	TRBJ1-2	TGTGCCAGCAGTTACGCAGGGGAAGACTATGGCTACACCTTC	CASSYAGEDYGYTF
15	few	TRBV7-9	.	TRBJ1-3	TGTGCCAGCAGCCGAACAGGGTCCTCTGGAAACACCATATATTTT	CASSRTGSSGNTIYF
15	few	TRBV6-1	.	TRBJ2-3	TGTGCCAGCTCTACCGGGGGACCCCTCACAGATACGCAGTATTTT	CASSTGGPLTDTQYF
14	.	TRBV6-1	.	TRBJ2-7	TGTGCCAGCAGTATCGGGGTAGCGAACTACGAGCAGTACTTC	CASSIGVANYEQYF
16	.	TRBV4-1	TRBD2	TRBJ2-7	TGCGCCAGCAGCCATCTCAGCGGGGGGGCCCCCTACGAGCAGTACTTC	CASSHLSGGAPYEQYF
13	.	TRBV3-1	.	TRBJ2-5	TGTGCCAGCAGCCAAGGGCCACAAGAGACCCAGTACTTC	CASSQGPQETQYF
15	few	TRBV7-2	.	TRBJ2-3	TGTGCCCGCACCTTAGGGACACTGACATCACATACGCAGTATTTT	CARTLGTLTSHTQYF
13	.	TRBV12-3/TRBV12-4	.	TRBJ2-2	TGTGCCAGCAGTTTTGACGGGGCCGGGGAGCTGTTTTTT	CASSFDGAGELFF
15	few	TRBV7-2	.	TRBJ2-1	TGTGCCAGCAGCCCGCCGGGCCTATCGTACAATGAGCAGTTCTTC	CASSPPGLSYNEQFF
13	.	TRBV20-1	.	TRBJ1-5	TGCAGCGGAGCTCAGGGTAAGGGTCAGCCCCAGCATTTT	CSGAQGKGQPQHF
15	few	TRBV28	.	TRBJ1-1	TGTGCCAGCAGTTTTCCGGGCGGGGGGCGAACTGAAGCTTTCTTT	CASSFPGGGRTEAFF
16	.	TRBV20-1	TRBD1	TRBJ1-1	TGCAGTGCTAGATTCAGGGTCCGGACAGGGTGGGGTGAAGCTTTCTTT	CSARFRVRTGWGEAFF
14	few	TRBV6-1	.	TRBJ1-1	TGTGCCAGCAGTGAAAACATCGAGATTACGGAAGCTTTCTTT	CASSENIEITEAFF
14	.	TRBV6-1	TRBD2	TRBJ2-7	TGTGCCAGCGGGGAGGGAGGTAGCTCCTACGAGCAGTACTTC	CASGEGGSSYEQYF
12	.	TRBV7-2	.	TRBJ2-7	TGTGCCCGCAGCCGGGACACCTACGAGCAGTACTTC	CARSRDTYEQYF
15	.	TRBV4-1	TRBD1	TRBJ1-1	TGCGCCAGCAGCCAACCGGGACAGGAAGCGGCTGAAGCTTTCTTT	CASSQPGQEAAEAFF
14	.	TRBV10-3	.	TRBJ2-1	TGTGCCATCAGTGGCCACGGGATTGACAATGAGCAGTTCTTC	CAISGHGIDNEQFF
17	.	TRBV4-1	.	TRBJ2-3	TGCGCCAGCAGCCAAGATTCCGGGGTCGGGGGCACAGATACGCAGTATTTT	CASSQDSGVGGTDTQYF
17	once	TRBV20-1	.	TRBJ2-5	TGCAGTGCTAGAGATTTAGAACCAACGACCTTCCAAGAGACCCAGTACTTC	CSARDLEPTTFQETQYF
15	few	TRBV6-2/TRBV6-3	TRBD1	TRBJ1-2	TGTGCCAGCAGTTACTCCGACAGGGGGCAGGTTGGCTACACCTTC	CASSYSDRGQVGYTF
14	once	TRBV18	TRBD1	TRBJ1-2	TGTGCCAGCTGGGCCGGGACAGGGGACTATGGCTACACCTTC	CASWAGTGDYGYTF
15	.	TRBV7-9	.	TRBJ2-1	TGTGCCAGCAGCTTAGTCTTACATGGCTACAATGAGCAGTTCTTC	CASSLVLHGYNEQFF
15	.	TRBV6-6	.	TRBJ2-7	TGTGCCAGCAGTTACTACATCGGGGGTCCCTACGAGCAGTACTTC	CASSYYIGGPYEQYF